The T cell receptor (beta chain) described here comes from a study of OX40 agonist ivuxolimab in advanced cancers. Study outcomes and limitations: In general, CD8+ T cells held more expanded clones than CD4+ did, on average.

Method: immunoSEQ multiplex PCR; TCRdb's copy keeps in-frame clones and lacks some. Among 45,000 to 60,000 clones, around nine tenths were seen once, and the ten largest hold roughly 7.8%. This CDR3 contains 12 residues. Germline V CDR1 and CDR2: SGDLS, YYNGEE. Trimming left V 2 bases short and J 7 bases short, with 6 bases between. Of note for this clone: Its antigen is currently unknown.

With autoimmune disease history or systemic immunosuppression, patients were excluded. This sequence originates from an adult with an advanced solid tumor such as melanoma, head and neck, liver or kidney cancer. The sample consisted of CD4+ or CD8+ T cells sorted from blood, taken in a trial of the OX40 agonist ivuxolimab. This chain links TRBV9 with TRBJ2-2; unclear D gene. The CDR3 region is CASSVLGGELFF. The CDR3 DNA reads as TGTGCCAGCAGCGTTTTAGGCGGGGAGCTGTTTTTT.